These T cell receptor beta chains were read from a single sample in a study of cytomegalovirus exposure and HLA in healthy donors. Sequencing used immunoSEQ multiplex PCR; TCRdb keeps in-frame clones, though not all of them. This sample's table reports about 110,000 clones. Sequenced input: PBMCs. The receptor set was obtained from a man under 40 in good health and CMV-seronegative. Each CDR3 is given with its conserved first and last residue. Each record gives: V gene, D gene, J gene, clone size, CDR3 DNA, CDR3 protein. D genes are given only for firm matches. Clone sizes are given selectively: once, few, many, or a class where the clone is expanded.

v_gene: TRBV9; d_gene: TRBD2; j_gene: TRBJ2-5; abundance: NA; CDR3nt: TGTGCCAGCAGAGGAGAAGCGGGGGGTGGGGAGACCCAGTACTTC; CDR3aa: CASRGEAGGGETQYF
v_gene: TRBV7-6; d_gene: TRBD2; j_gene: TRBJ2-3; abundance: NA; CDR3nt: TGTGCCAGCAGCTTAGAAATACCTAGCGGGGGGTGGGATGTGGATACGCAGTATTTT; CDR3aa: CASSLEIPSGGWDVDTQYF
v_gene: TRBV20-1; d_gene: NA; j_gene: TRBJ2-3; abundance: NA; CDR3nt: TGCAGTGCCCCCGGTCCCCCTCATCCGTATTTT; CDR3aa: CSAPGPPHPYF
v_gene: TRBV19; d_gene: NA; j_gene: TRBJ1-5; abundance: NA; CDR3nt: TGTGCCAGTAGTATACGATCGGGGTCTCTATCTAGCAATCAGCCCCAGCATTTT; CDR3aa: CASSIRSGSLSSNQPQHF
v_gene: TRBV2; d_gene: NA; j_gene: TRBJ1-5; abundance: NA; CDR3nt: TGTGCCAGCAGTGGACAGTTTTTAAATCAGCCCCAGCATTTT; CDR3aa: CASSGQFLNQPQHF
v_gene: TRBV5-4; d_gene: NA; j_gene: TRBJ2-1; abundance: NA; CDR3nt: TGTGCCAGCAGTCGGGACACCTTAATTCACAATGAGCAGTTCTTC; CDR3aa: CASSRDTLIHNEQFF
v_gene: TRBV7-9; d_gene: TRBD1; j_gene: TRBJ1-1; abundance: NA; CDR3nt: TGTGCCAGCAGCACCAAACCGGGACAGGGTATGAACACTGAAGCTTTCTTT; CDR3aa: CASSTKPGQGMNTEAFF
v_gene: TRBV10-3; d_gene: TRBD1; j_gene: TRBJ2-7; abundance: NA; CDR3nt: TGTGCCATCAAAACGGGACAGGGGGTCGGGGAGCAGTACTTC; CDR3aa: CAIKTGQGVGEQYF
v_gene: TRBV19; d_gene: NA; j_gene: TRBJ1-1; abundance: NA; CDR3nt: TGTGCCAGTAGTACATCTAATGGAGATACTGAAGCTTTCTTT; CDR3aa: CASSTSNGDTEAFF
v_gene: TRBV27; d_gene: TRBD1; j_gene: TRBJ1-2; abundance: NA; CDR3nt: TGTGCCAGCAGGCCCGGGACAGGGGGCGCTCCGGATGGCTACACCTTC; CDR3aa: CASRPGTGGAPDGYTF
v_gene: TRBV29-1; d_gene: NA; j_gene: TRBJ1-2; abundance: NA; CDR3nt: TGCAGCGTTGAAGAAATCCCCGAGAACTATGGCTACACCTTC; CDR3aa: CSVEEIPENYGYTF
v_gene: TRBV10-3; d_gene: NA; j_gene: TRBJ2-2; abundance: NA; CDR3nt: TGTGCCATCAGTGGTACACCCGGGGAGCTGTTTTTT; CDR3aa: CAISGTPGELFF
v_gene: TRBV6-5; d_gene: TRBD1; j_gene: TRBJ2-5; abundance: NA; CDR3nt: TGTGCCAGCAGTTACTCAGGACAGGGGTCGAGAGAGACCCAGTACTTC; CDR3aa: CASSYSGQGSRETQYF
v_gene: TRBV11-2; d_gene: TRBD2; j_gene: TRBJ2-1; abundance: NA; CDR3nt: TGTGCCAGCAGCTTAGAGCCAGGGACTAGCGGGGGCTGGGATGACAATGAGCAGTTCTTC; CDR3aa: CASSLEPGTSGGWDDNEQFF
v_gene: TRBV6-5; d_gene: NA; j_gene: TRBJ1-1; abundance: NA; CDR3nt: TGTGCCAGCAGTTACGAGCGGAACACTGAAGCTTTCTTT; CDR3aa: CASSYERNTEAFF
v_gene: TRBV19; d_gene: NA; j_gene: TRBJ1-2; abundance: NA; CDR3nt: TGTGCTACGCCTAATCCGGGAAGCTATGGCTACACCTTC; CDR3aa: CATPNPGSYGYTF
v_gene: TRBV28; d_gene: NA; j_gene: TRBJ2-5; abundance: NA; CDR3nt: TGTGCCAGCAGTTCATTCGAGACCCAGTACTTC; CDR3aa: CASSSFETQYF
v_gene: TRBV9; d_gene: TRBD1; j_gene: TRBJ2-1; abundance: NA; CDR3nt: TGTGCCAGCAGCGACCGACAGGGATCCTACAATGAGCAGTTCTTC; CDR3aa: CASSDRQGSYNEQFF
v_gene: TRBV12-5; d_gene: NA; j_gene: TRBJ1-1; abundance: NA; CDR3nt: TGTGCTAGTCTCCCTAGGTGGGGCGGCACTGAAGCTTTCTTT; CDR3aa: CASLPRWGGTEAFF
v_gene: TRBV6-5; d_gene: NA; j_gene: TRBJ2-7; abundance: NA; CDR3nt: TGTGCCAGCAGTTACTCAAGGCGGGGATCCTACGAGCAGTACTTC; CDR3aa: CASSYSRRGSYEQYF
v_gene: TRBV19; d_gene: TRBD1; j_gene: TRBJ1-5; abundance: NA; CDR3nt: TGTGCCAGTAGTACACAGGGGATCGATCAGCCCCAGCATTTT; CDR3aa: CASSTQGIDQPQHF
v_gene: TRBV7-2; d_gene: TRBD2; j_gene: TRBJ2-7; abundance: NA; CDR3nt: TGTGCCAGCAGCTCACTAGCGGGTTACGAGCAGTACTTC; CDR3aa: CASSSLAGYEQYF
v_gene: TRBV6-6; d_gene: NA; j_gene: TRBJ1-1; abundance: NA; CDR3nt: TGTGCCAGCAGCCTATGGACGGTGGGACTTGAAGCTTTCTTT; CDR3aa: CASSLWTVGLEAFF
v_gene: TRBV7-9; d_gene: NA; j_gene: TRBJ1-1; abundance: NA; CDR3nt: TGTGCCAGCAGCTCCGCACCGGGACAAATGAACACTGAAGCTTTCTTT; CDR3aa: CASSSAPGQMNTEAFF
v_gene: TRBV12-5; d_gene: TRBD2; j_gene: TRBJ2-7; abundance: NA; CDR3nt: TGTGCTAGTGGTCTGGGACTAGCGGGGGCCGCCTACGAGCAGTACTTC; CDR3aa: CASGLGLAGAAYEQYF
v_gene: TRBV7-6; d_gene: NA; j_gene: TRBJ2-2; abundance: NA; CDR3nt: TGTGCCAGCAGCTTTGGCGGTCCCCCCGGGGAGCTGTTTTTT; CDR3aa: CASSFGGPPGELFF
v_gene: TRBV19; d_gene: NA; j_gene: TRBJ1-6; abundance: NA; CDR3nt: TGTGCCAGTAAGACGGGTTGGTCACCCCTCCACTTT; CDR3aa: CASKTGWSPLHF
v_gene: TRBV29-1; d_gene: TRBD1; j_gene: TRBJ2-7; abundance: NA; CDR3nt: TGCAGCGCCAAGGACAGGGGGCACTACGAGCAGTACTTC; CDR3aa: CSAKDRGHYEQYF
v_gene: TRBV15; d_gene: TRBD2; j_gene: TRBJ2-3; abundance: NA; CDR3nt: TGTGCCACCACCAAGCGGGGGGGCGTAAATACGCAGTATTTT; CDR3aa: CATTKRGGVNTQYF
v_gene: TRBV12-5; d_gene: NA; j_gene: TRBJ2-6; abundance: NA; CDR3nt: TGTGCTAGTGCTCGCTCTGGGGCCAACGTCCTGACTTTC; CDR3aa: CASARSGANVLTF
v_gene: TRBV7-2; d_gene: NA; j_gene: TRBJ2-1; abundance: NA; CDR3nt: TGTGCCAGCAGCACATCTGTGGGCACTAGGGATGAGCAGTTCTTC; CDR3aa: CASSTSVGTRDEQFF
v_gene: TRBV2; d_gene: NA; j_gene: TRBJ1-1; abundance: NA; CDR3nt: TGTGCCCTCACCCGGGTCCTTCTGAACACTGAAGCTTTCTTT; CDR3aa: CALTRVLLNTEAFF
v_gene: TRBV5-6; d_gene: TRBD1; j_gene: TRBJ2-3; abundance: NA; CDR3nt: TGTGCCAGCAGCTTGAATCCCGGGACAGGGGGCGCAGATACGCAGTATTTT; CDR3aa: CASSLNPGTGGADTQYF
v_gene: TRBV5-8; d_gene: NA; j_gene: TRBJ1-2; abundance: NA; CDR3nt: TGTGCCAGCAGCTTGTCAGGGATAAACTATGGCTACACCTTC; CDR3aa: CASSLSGINYGYTF
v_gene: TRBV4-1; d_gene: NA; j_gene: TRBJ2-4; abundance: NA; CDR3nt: TGCGCCAGCAGCCAAGGGATGGGAGTAACCAAAAACATTCAGTACTTC; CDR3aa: CASSQGMGVTKNIQYF
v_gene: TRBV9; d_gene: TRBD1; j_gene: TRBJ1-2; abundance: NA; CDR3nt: TGTGCCAGCAGCTTCCGAGGGACAGGGGAAGGTGGCTACACCTTC; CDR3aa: CASSFRGTGEGGYTF
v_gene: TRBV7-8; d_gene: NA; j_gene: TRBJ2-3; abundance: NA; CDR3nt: TGTGCCAGCAGCCTAAGCAGACGCGGGGACAGCACAGATACGCAGTATTTT; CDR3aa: CASSLSRRGDSTDTQYF
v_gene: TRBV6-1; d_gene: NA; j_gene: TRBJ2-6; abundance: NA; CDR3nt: TGTGCCAGCAGTGGACAGTCACACGGGGCCAACGTCCTGACTTTC; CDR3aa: CASSGQSHGANVLTF
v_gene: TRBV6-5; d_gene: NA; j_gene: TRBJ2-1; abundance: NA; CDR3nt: TGTGCCAGCAGACCCCAGGGGCTGATGGGGCAGTTCTTC; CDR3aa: CASRPQGLMGQFF
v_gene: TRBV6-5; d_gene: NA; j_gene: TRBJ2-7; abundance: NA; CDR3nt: TGTGCCAGCAGTCCAGGGCGCTCCTACGAGCAGTACTTC; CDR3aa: CASSPGRSYEQYF
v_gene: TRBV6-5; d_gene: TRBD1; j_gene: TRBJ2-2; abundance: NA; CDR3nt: TGTGCCAGCGGGGCGGGACAGGGCACCGGGGAGCTGTTTTTT; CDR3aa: CASGAGQGTGELFF
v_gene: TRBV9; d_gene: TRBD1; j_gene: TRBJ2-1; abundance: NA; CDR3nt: TGTGCCAGCAGCGTATCGCTCTCGACAGGGTCCCCGCCAAATGAGCAGTTCTTC; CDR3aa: CASSVSLSTGSPPNEQFF
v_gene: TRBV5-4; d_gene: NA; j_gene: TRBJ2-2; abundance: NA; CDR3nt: TGTGCCAGCAGCCCTTTAGCAGGGGAAAACACCGGGGAGCTGTTTTTT; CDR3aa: CASSPLAGENTGELFF
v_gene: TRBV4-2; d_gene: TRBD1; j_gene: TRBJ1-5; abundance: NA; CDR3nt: TGTGCCAGCAGCCCGGGACAGGACTATAGCAATCAGCCCCAGCATTTT; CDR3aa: CASSPGQDYSNQPQHF
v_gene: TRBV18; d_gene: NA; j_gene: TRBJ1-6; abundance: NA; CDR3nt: TGTGCCAGCTCACCCCAGGGATATAATTCACCCCTCCACTTT; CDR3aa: CASSPQGYNSPLHF
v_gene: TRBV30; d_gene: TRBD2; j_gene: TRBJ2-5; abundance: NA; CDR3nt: TGTGCCTGGGCTAGCGGGTCCTTCGGGGAGACCCAGTACTTC; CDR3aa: CAWASGSFGETQYF
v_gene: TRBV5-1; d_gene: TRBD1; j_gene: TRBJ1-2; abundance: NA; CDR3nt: TGCGCCAGCAGCTTGGCGGGGACAGGGGAAGAAGGCTACACCTTC; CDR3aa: CASSLAGTGEEGYTF
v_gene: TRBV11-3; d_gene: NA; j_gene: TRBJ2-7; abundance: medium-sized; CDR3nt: TGTGCCAGCAGCTTAGGCGGGGACAGCTACGAGCAGTACTTC; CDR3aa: CASSLGGDSYEQYF
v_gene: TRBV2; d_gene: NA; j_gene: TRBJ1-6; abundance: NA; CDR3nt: TGTGCCAGCAAGGCGGGGGCCGTGGTCGGTTCACCCCTCCACTTT; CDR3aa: CASKAGAVVGSPLHF
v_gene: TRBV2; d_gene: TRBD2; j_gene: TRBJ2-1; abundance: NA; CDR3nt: TGTGCCAGCCAAGCGGGGCCCAATGAGCAGTTCTTC; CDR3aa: CASQAGPNEQFF
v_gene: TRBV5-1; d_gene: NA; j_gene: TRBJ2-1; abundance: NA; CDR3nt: TGCGCCAGCAGCCTGGACTCTTACAATGAGCAGTTCTTC; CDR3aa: CASSLDSYNEQFF
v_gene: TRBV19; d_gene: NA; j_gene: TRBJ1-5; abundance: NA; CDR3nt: TGTGCCAGTAGTAATGGCAGGGAAAGGGATCAGCCCCAGCATTTT; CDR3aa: CASSNGRERDQPQHF
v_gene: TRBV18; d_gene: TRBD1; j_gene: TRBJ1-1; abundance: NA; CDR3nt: TGTGCCAGCTCACTGACAGGGGATTCGACTGAAGCTTTCTTT; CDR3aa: CASSLTGDSTEAFF
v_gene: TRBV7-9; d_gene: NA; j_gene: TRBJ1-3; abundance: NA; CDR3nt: TGTGCCAGCAGCTTAGACCCGGCCAGGGCTGGAAACACCATATATTTT; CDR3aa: CASSLDPARAGNTIYF
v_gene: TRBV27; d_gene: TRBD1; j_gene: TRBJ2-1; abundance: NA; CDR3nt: TGTGCCAGCAGTTCCGGGACAGGGGGCGTCGATGAGCAGTTCTTC; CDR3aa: CASSSGTGGVDEQFF
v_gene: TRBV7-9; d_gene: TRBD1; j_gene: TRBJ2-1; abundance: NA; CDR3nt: TGTGCCAGCAGCCCGAGGGACAGGGAGTGGTACAATGAGCAGTTCTTC; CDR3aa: CASSPRDREWYNEQFF
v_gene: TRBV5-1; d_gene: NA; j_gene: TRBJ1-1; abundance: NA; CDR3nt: TGCGCCAGCAGCTCCGGACAGCCGAACACTGAAGCTTTCTTT; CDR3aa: CASSSGQPNTEAFF